These 9 T cell receptor beta chains came from one sample sequenced in a study of blood T cell repertoires in COVID-19. The protocol was immunoSEQ multiplex PCR, while the TCRdb copy is restricted to in-frame clones and leaves out a portion. The profile shows hundreds of thousands of clones, around 87% of them singletons. The sequenced material came from peripheral blood. These receptors were taken from a man between 60 and 75 years old with acute or convalescent COVID-19.

This sequence joins TRBV10-1 and TRBJ2-1; TRBD2 matches at 10 bases. The CDR3 runs to 18 residues. Trimming removed 2 bases from V and 6 bases from J; junction bases left unmatched: 13. Germline lookup yields CDR1 WNHNN and CDR2 SYGVQD (reference sequence). This CDR3 is CASSELGRGAGGLNEQFF. CDR3 DNA sequence: TGCGCCAGCAGTGAGCTTGGTCGTGGAGCGGGGGGGCTCAATGAGCAGTTCTTC.

The V gene is TRBV29-1, the J gene TRBJ1-2, with 10 positions matching TRBD1. Germline values: CDR1 SQVTM, CDR2 ANQGSEA. J was trimmed by 4 bases and V by 4 bases; bases with no gene match: 3. The CDR3 has 13 amino acids. CDR3 sequence: CSVGGQGFYGYTF. DNA for the CDR3: TGCAGCGTTGGGGGACAGGGGTTCTATGGCTACACCTTC.

The chain joins TRBV28 to TRBJ1-1; unclear D gene. The CDR3 sequence is 12 residues long. Germline CDR1 MDHEN, CDR2 SYDVKM. Trimming cost V 5 bases and J 5 bases, with 9 bases left between them. CDR3 nucleotide sequence: TGTGCCAGCAGTCCTTTAGCGACTGAAGCTTTCTTT. Translated, it gives CASSPLATEAFF.

This clone was seen just once. The genes are TRBV5-1 and TRBJ2-5; D gene unclear. This CDR3 spans 10 amino acids. The germline V gene has CDR1 SGHRS and CDR2 YFSETQ. V gave up 6 bases and J gave up 5 bases, with 5 bases separating them. In nucleotides, the CDR3 is TGCGCCAGCATTGGCGAGACCCAGTACTTC. It yields the protein CASIGETQYF.

The chain has TRBV5-1 and TRBJ1-1, with D unclear. Looked up from germline, CDR1 is SGHRS and CDR2 is YFSETQ. Trimming took 0 bases from V and 0 from J, leaving 9 bases between them. The CDR3 extends over 15 amino acids. CDR3 residues: CASSLGGPVNTEAFF. CDR3 DNA sequence: TGCGCCAGCAGCTTGGGAGGGCCCGTGAACACTGAAGCTTTCTTT.

The gene calls are TRBV4-1 and TRBJ2-4; possibly TRBD2 for D (6 bases). From germline, CDR1 is MGHRA and CDR2 YSYEKL. The V end was cut by 0 bases, the J end by 6 bases, with 9 bases between. CDR3 length: 14 residues. CDR3 DNA sequence: TGCGCCAGCAGCCAAGATGGGGGGACAAACATTCAGTACTTC. Amino acid sequence: CASSQDGGTNIQYF.

The gene calls are TRBV12-3 or TRBV12-4 and TRBJ2-7; D is undetermined. Trimming took 3 bases from V and 2 from J, leaving 8 bases between them. The CDR3 has 13 amino acids. CDR3 sequence reads: CASSFKRTYEQYF. CDR3 coding DNA: TGTGCCAGCAGTTTTAAGCGTACCTACGAGCAGTACTTC.

The chain carries TRBV14 and TRBJ1-6; D remains unclear. This CDR3 region has 16 residues. Trimming cost V 4 bases and J 1 base, with 11 bases left between them. Germline V gives CDR1 SGHDN, CDR2 FVKESK. CDR3 coding DNA: TGTGCCAGCAGCCGGAGTGGCGGATCCTATAATTCACCCCTCCACTTT. Protein product: CASSRSGGSYNSPLHF.

The genes are TRBV7-9 and TRBJ2-3; D gene uncertain. The CDR3 loop spans 13 amino acids. Germline CDR1 reads SEHNR; CDR2 reads FQNEAQ (reference sequence). V lost 4 bases, J lost 1 base, and 6 bases lay in between. The CDR3 region is CASSSVGTDTQYF. As DNA, the CDR3 is TGTGCCAGCAGCTCGGTTGGCACAGATACGCAGTATTTT.